This T cell receptor (beta chain) was sequenced for a study of Graves' ophthalmopathy and Graves' hyperthyroidism (dated by TCRdb to the late 2010s). About the investigation overall: Peripheral blood was collected before any treatment was given, at the time of initial diagnosis. In several hyperthyroidism patients, the T-cell repertoires found in thyroid tissue were compared with those found in blood. After sampling, hyperthyroidism patients received methimazole starting at 30 mg daily, and ophthalmopathy patients received high-dose intravenous methylprednisolone. In total, some 140 blood samples were TCR-sequenced: approximately 42 ophthalmopathy, roughly 80 hyperthyroidism and some 17 hyperthyroidism-to-ophthalmopathy patients. For independent validation, a separate cohort was made up of 18 hyperthyroidism patients plus 17 patients who later progressed from hyperthyroidism to ophthalmopathy. The study used TCR beta repertoire signatures to distinguish Graves' ophthalmopathy from Graves' hyperthyroidism and to predict progression to ophthalmopathy. To explore V-J signatures that distinguish ophthalmopathy from hyperthyroidism, a discovery set of about a hundred patients was enrolled, made up of some 41 with ophthalmopathy and some 58 with stable hyperthyroidism. For training and testing, the roughly 93 patients in the discovery cohort were randomly divided in a 7:3 ratio. Results and caveats for the whole study, not just this receptor: In cross-validation, the 13-signature model distinguished ophthalmopathy from stable hyperthyroidism with around 86% sensitivity and about 81% specificity, while in the test set the corresponding values were about 79% and 69%. In validation, the model predicted ophthalmopathy progression with 55% to 71% sensitivity and roughly 72% specificity; about a dozen predicted patients were CT-confirmed with GO in a median of around 6 months. No statistical method was used to set the sample size in advance, and the investigators knew which group each participant was assigned to. Among expanded thyroid clonotypes with frequency above 0.001, most also showed up in blood, which suggests that blood repertoires may reflect the thyroid immune response.

This clonotype has a count of ten or more. Its binding antigen is unknown. Base quality data are lacking; no much larger clone is found one base away. The ophthalmopathy patients had moderately to severely active disease, with a Clinical Activity Score of 3 or higher, a NOSPECS grade of 4 or higher, and a disease duration of less than 3 months. Patients with other autoimmune diseases, uncontrolled infections, pregnancy or lactation were excluded. Clinical symptoms, serum thyroxine, TRAb, thyroid ultrasound and orbital computed tomography formed the basis of the diagnosis. PBMCs were isolated from 8 to 10 ml of fresh peripheral blood by Ficoll-Paque density gradient centrifugation. Total RNA was extracted with Trizol reagent and quality-checked on an Agilent 2100 Bioanalyzer. TCR beta CDR3 regions were amplified from RNA transcripts for repertoire sequencing. The first round of RT-PCR was done with HTBI primers and the Qiagen OneStep RT-PCR kit, and was followed by a second round of multiplex PCR, then size selection and purification. Sequencing of the libraries was carried out on an Illumina HiSeq2000 in paired-end mode with 100 bp reads. In the paper's pipeline: SOAPnuke was used for read processing, and reads with adapters, uncalled bases, a mean Phred below 15, or no exact constant-primer or identifier match were discarded. High-quality paired reads were merged with COPE v1.2.5. Unique nucleotide sequences were defined as clonotypes and aligned to IMGT TRB V, D and J references using MiTCR v1.1. The analysis was limited to V-J combinations with a frequency above 0.0001, which together covered 99% to 99.2% of the repertoires. A TCR clonal expansion and chaos score per V-J combination was defined as the ratio of F50 clonal expansion to chaos observed in the TCRdist matrix. Welch's t-statistics and random forest were used to reduce features to approximately 13 V-J combinations, which were fed into a naive Bayes classifier. The Morisita-Horn index was used to measure how similar the thyroid and blood repertoires were. TCRdb's own reprocessing of the public reads used fastp at Q25 and MiXCR and kept productive beta chains. Every entry covers one CDR3 protein and lists the most common genes and DNA from its rows. TCRdb, not the original authors, processed these V and J calls. This sample has some 520,000 distinct CDR3 sequences in its table, and about 15% of those were observed once. Jointly, the top ten make up more than 8.5% of the sample.

Input material: blood. The origin of this receptor is a woman in her 30s with Graves' ophthalmopathy. Donor details come from another sample of the same person, matched by shared clones.

The DNA reads TGTGCCATCCGCCGGGACGGAGCCTACGAGCAGTACTTC. Its protein reads: CAIRRDGAYEQYF. The chain was built from TRBV10-3 and TRBJ2-7; the D element might be TRBD1 or TRBD2, as each aligns at 5 bases. Its CDR3 holds 13 amino acids, cysteine through phenylalanine. The entry retains the CDR3 DNA only, 39 bases that are in frame from base 1. V drops 8 bases and J drops 2 bases, leaving 13 bases in between. Sequences ENHRY (CDR1) and SYGVKD (CDR2) are obtained from the germline V gene.